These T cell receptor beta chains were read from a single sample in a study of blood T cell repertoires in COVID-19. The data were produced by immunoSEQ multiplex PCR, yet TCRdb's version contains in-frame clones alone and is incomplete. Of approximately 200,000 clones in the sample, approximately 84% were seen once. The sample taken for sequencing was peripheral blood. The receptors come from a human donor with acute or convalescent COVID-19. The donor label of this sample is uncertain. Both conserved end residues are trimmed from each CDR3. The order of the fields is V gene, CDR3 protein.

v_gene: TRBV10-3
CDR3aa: AIRQDTEAF

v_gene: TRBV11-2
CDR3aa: ASSTIAGGRGNEQF

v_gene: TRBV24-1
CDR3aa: ATSDGQVAVYGYT

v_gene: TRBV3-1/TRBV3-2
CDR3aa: ASSLSNEQY

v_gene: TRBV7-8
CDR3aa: ASTQGTGRSHEQY

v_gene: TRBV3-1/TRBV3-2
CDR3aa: ASSQDTGLAGLTGELF

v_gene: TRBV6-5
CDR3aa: ASSYSKGQGTSGYT

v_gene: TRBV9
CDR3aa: ASTKGGGLAGYEQF

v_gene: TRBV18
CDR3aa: ASSPPERTAGYT

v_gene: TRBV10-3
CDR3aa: AIRGDRDFDYEQY

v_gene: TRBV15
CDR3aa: ATSREQRATNEKLF

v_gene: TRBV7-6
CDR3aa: ASSLAVRGSDTEAF

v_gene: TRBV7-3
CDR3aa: ASSLLASSRGSTGELF

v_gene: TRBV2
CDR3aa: ASSEARLAGTWC

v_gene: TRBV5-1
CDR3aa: ASSFYSLNTGELF

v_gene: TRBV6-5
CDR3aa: ASSLGLASQEQF

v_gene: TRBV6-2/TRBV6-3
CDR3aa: ASSYSAQGGQPQH

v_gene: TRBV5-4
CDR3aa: ASSKRTGGNEQF